This entry features one TCR beta chain sequence. Its antigen is currently unknown. This PCR relied on a set of 60 Vbeta primers and 13 Jbeta primers. TCRdb's copy holds only in-frame clones and misses some; the assay was immunoSEQ multiplex PCR. Here the sample spans 130,000 or so clones, more than 70% being singletons. All donors participated as healthy donors of bone marrow. Trimming pared 4 bases from V and 2 bases from J, leaving 7 bases between. The germline V gene has CDR1 SGHTA and CDR2 FQGNSA. The CDR3 has 13 amino acids. The sample originates from a study of cytomegalovirus exposure and HLA in healthy donors. Study conclusions and caveats: Later genetic work tied a missense DCLRE1C variant to beta-chain V and J trimming. Later on, an analysis found that several of the most significant clusters appeared to be linked to common viral pathogens, which included parvovirus B19. An analysis that came later showed most CMV-associated TCR beta chains appearing HLA-restricted.

The TCR was taken from a woman between 50 and 59 years old in good health and CMV-seropositive. The V call is TRBV7-2, the J call TRBJ2-3, with D uncertain. What was sequenced was PBMCs. DNA for the CDR3: TGTGCCAGCAGCTCAAGAGCCACAGATACGCAGTATTTT. The encoded protein is CASSSRATDTQYF.